One sample yielded the 28 T cell receptor beta chains listed below, sequenced in a study of T cell changes during pregnancy in multiple sclerosis. Libraries were prepared by immunoSEQ multiplex PCR; TCRdb keeps only in-frame clonotypes and omits some of them. The repertoire includes approximately 30,000 clones, 90% to 95% of them detected once, and approximately 0.43% sits in the top ten. This specimen was CD4+ T cells from peripheral blood mononuclear cells, taken after pregnancy. The receptors originated from a female donor with multiple sclerosis, enrolled in a pregnancy study.

J is TRBJ2-7 and V is TRBV5-5, with D maybe TRBD1 (5 bases). V was trimmed by 0 bases and J by 3 bases, leaving 10 bases between them. CDR1 and CDR2 (germline): SGHKS, YYEKEE (reference sequence). The CDR3 contains 14 residues. CDR3 in amino acids: CASSLERQLYEQYF. In DNA, the CDR3 is TGTGCCAGCAGCTTGGAAAGACAGCTCTACGAGCAGTACTTC. Based on the CDR3 plus reference TRBV5-5 and TRBJ2-7, the full variable domain is DAGVTQSPTHLIKTRGQQVTLRCSPISGHKSVSWYQQVLGQGPQFIFQYYEKEERGRGNFPDRFSARQFPNYSSELNVNALLLGDSALYLCASSLERQLYEQYFGPGTRLTVT.

V usage is TRBV7-9 and J usage is TRBJ1-4, with 8 bases lining up with TRBD1. CDR1 is SEHNR, CDR2 FQNEAQ, per germline (reference sequence). CDR3 length: 13 residues. V was clipped by 10 bases and J by 8 bases; unmatched bases: 9. CDR3 amino acids: CATDGQGNEKLFF. The CDR3 DNA sequence: TGTGCCACAGACGGACAGGGCAACGAAAAACTGTTTTTT.

This clone was seen a handful of times. V gene TRBV4-2 combines with J gene TRBJ1-5; D may be TRBD1 (5 bases). Per the germline V gene, CDR1 is LGHNA and CDR2 is YNFKEQ. The CDR3 is 14 amino acids. The germline V and J ends were trimmed by 3 bases and 7 bases, with 13 bases remaining between them. CDR3 DNA: TGTGCCAGCAGCCAGGAACAGGACGCACAGCCCCAGCATTTT. Residues: CASSQEQDAQPQHF.

The V gene is TRBV28, the J gene TRBJ1-5, with TRBD1 identical over 7 bases. CDR1 and CDR2 from the germline V gene are MDHEN and SYDVKM. This CDR3 contains 14 residues. Trimming took 5 bases from V and 5 from J; bases not matched to a gene: 6. CDR3 coding DNA: TGTGCCAGCAGTCCCCGGGACAGTTATCAGCCCCAGCATTTT. It is translated as CASSPRDSYQPQHF.

This clone was seen once. The V call is TRBV29-1, the J call TRBJ2-7, with 8 bases that match TRBD1. The CDR3 has 11 amino acids. V lost 7 bases to trimming and J lost 4 bases; unmatched junction nucleotides: 3. Germline CDR1 and CDR2: SQVTM and ANQGSEA. CDR3 sequence (DNA): TGCAGCGGGGGGACAGGATACGAGCAGTACTTC. This gives the protein CSGGTGYEQYF.

The V call is TRBV30, the J call TRBJ2-4; D is ambiguous. The CDR3 spans 12 residues. Germline V gene lookup returns CDR1 GTSNPN and CDR2 SVGIG (reference sequence). The V end was cut by 2 bases, the J end by 8 bases, with 10 bases between. The CDR3 DNA follows: TGTGCCTGGAGTTCGCTCCCGGACATTCAGTACTTC. Amino acids: CAWSSLPDIQYF.

This chain's CDR3 is CASSPETDQPQHF. The DNA for the CDR3 is TGCGCCAGCAGCCCGGAGACAGATCAGCCCCAGCATTTT. The gene calls are TRBV5-1 and TRBJ1-5; maybe TRBD1 (5 bases). There are 13 residues in the CDR3. CDR1 is SGHRS, CDR2 YFSETQ, per germline. Trimming took 4 bases from V and 5 from J, leaving 10 bases between them.

The genes are TRBV4-3 and TRBJ2-1, with D maybe TRBD1 (6 bases). Germline V gene lookup returns CDR1 LGHNA and CDR2 YSLEER. V dropped 0 bases and J dropped 3 bases, with 9 bases sitting between them. The CDR3 sequence is 15 residues long. CDR3: CASSQDQGHYNEQFF. CDR3 bases: TGCGCCAGCAGCCAAGATCAGGGGCACTACAATGAGCAGTTCTTC.

This chain uses TRBV19 with TRBJ1-5, with 8 bases matching TRBD1. The CDR3 totals 14 residues. The germline CDR1 and CDR2 sequences are LNHDA and SQIVND (reference sequence). With V trimmed by 7 bases and J by 5 bases, 7 bases remained unmatched. Here the CDR3 DNA reads TGTGCCAGTACTCGGGACAGGAACGATCAGCCCCAGCATTTT. Its protein is CASTRDRNDQPQHF.

This chain uses TRBV5-1 with TRBJ2-5, with 8 bases lining up with TRBD2. Germline V gene data show CDR1 as SGHRS and CDR2 as YFSETQ. This CDR3 has 13 residues. Trimming took 4 bases from V and 3 from J; bases not matched to a gene: 2. As DNA, the CDR3 is TGCGCCAGCAGCCCACTAGCGGAAGAGACCCAGTACTTC. It is translated as CASSPLAEETQYF.

The CDR3 sequence is CASSSPRSYEQYF. The CDR3 coding sequence is TGTGCCAGCAGCTCCCCGCGGTCCTACGAGCAGTACTTC. This rearrangement joins TRBV5-8 to TRBJ2-7; no definite D call. V shed 3 bases and J shed 1 base, with 8 bases lying between them. Germline CDR1 is SGHTS and CDR2 is YDEGEE. The CDR3 length is 13 residues.

This clone came up once. The chain has TRBV30 and TRBJ1-2; a weak D match, TRBD1 (5 bases). The CDR3 runs to 13 residues. V lost 5 bases to trimming and J lost 1 base, with 11 bases between them. Looked up from germline, CDR1 is GTSNPN and CDR2 is SVGIG (reference sequence). This chain's CDR3 is CAWDRRFNYGYTF. The CDR3 DNA reads as TGTGCCTGGGACAGACGATTTAACTATGGCTACACCTTC.

The CDR3 loop reads CASSDPGQGASPLHF. CDR3 nucleotide sequence: TGTGCCAGCAGCGATCCGGGACAGGGGGCTTCACCCCTCCACTTT. The rearrangement links TRBV7-2 to TRBJ1-6; 12 bases fit TRBD1. In germline, CDR1 is SGHTA, CDR2 FQGNSA. Germline trimming cut 5 bases from V and 9 bases from J; bases unmatched to any gene: 5. The CDR3 is 15 amino acids.

V gene TRBV29-1 combines with J gene TRBJ1-2; 8 bases line up with TRBD1. V shed 4 bases, J shed 7 bases, and the junction held 5 bases outside the gene matches. CDR1 is SQVTM, CDR2 ANQGSEA, per germline. CDR3 length: 12 amino acids. The CDR3 DNA is TGCAGCGTTGGCGGACAGGGAGGTGGCTACACCTTC. Residues: CSVGGQGGGYTF.

This clone was counted between two and nine times. The chain combines TRBV6-5 with TRBJ1-1; D is perhaps TRBD1 (6 bases). V gave up 8 bases and J gave up 0 bases, with 13 bases separating them. Germline CDR1 is MNHEY and CDR2 is SVGAGI. CDR3 length equals 14 residues. CDR3 loop: CASGGTGLNTEAFF. The CDR3 DNA sequence: TGTGCCAGCGGCGGAACAGGGTTGAACACTGAAGCTTTCTTT.

This chain joins TRBV30 and TRBJ1-2, with 7 nucleotides matching TRBD1. This CDR3 region has 18 residues. From germline, CDR1 is GTSNPN and CDR2 SVGIG (reference sequence). J gave up 0 bases and V 4 bases, and 17 bases lay outside the gene matches. The CDR3 protein is CAWTPMKGQTLANYGYTF. Here the CDR3 DNA reads TGTGCCTGGACCCCCATGAAGGGACAGACTTTAGCTAACTATGGCTACACCTTC.

The genes are TRBV11-3 and TRBJ2-1, with 8 nucleotides matching TRBD2. The CDR3 is 16 residues long. Trimming at V came to 3 bases and at J to 9 bases, leaving 13 bases not matched to a gene. The germline CDR1 and CDR2 sequences are SGHNT and YENEEA. For the CDR3, the DNA is TGTGCCAGCAGCTTGAGAGGGGTGGCGGGAGGAGGTGAGCAGTTCTTC. Protein product: CASSLRGVAGGGEQFF.

About this clone itself: The sample has other DNA sequences that encode this CDR3 too. This chain uses TRBV7-2 with TRBJ2-2; TRBD1 matches 9 bases. This CDR3 comprises 15 residues. Unmatched junction bases numbered 3, after V lost 5 bases and J lost 2 bases. CDR1 and CDR2 from the germline V gene are SGHTA and FQGNSA. The CDR3 region has the DNA TGTGCCAGCAGCCTACAGGGGGCAAACACCGGGGAGCTGTTTTTT. As protein: CASSLQGANTGELFF.

In this sample, this clone turned up once. The chain links TRBV27 to TRBJ2-4; 9 positions match TRBD1. Germline V gene sequence: CDR1 MNHEY, CDR2 SMNVEV (reference sequence). The V segment lost 3 bases and the J segment 1 base; nucleotides outside the gene matches: 22. The CDR3 extends over 22 amino acids. CDR3 DNA: TGTGCCAGCAGTTTGGGGGTCACAGGGGGCTTGGATGCACGGATCGCCAAAAACATTCAGTACTTC. The encoded protein is CASSLGVTGGLDARIAKNIQYF.

This chain connects TRBV27 to TRBJ1-1, with D perhaps matching TRBD1 (5 bases). CDR3 length equals 16 residues. The germline V gene has CDR1 MNHEY and CDR2 SMNVEV (reference sequence). The V gene lost 1 base and the J gene lost 0 bases, with 12 bases spanning the gap. CDR3 protein: CASSLFQGRVNTEAFF. The CDR3, as DNA: TGTGCCAGCAGTTTATTTCAGGGTAGGGTGAACACTGAAGCTTTCTTT.

The rearrangement joins TRBV29-1 to TRBJ1-1, with unresolved D. The CDR3 has 13 residues. CDR1 SQVTM and CDR2 ANQGSEA come from the germline V gene. V was cut by 3 bases and J by 1 base, with 9 bases left in between. The DNA for the CDR3 is TGCAGCGTTGATGATTGGAGGAACACTGAAGCTTTCTTT. Translated: CSVDDWRNTEAFF.

The chain recombines TRBV5-1 with TRBJ2-5; D not resolved. This CDR3 region has 12 residues. Germline V gene lookup returns CDR1 SGHRS and CDR2 YFSETQ. V shed 3 bases and J shed 2 bases, with 5 bases lying between them. CDR3 bases: TGCGCCAGCAGCTCCCTACAAGAGACCCAGTACTTC. Its protein is CASSSLQETQYF.

Here the CDR3 reads CASSLQGANQPQHF. For the CDR3, the DNA is TGTGCCAGCAGCTTGCAGGGGGCGAATCAGCCCCAGCATTTT. The chain joins TRBV5-6 to TRBJ1-5, with 8 bases aligning to TRBD1. CDR3 length equals 14 residues. V trimming: 1 base; J trimming: 4 bases; junction bases outside the gene matches: 1. Germline assignment: CDR1 SGHDT and CDR2 YYEEEE. The entire variable domain, with the rest obtained from reference TRBV5-6 and TRBJ1-5, is as follows: DAGVTQSPTHLIKTRGQQVTLRCSPKSGHDTVSWYQQALGQGPQFIFQYYEEEERQRGNFPDRFSGHQFPNYSSELNVNALLLGDSALYLCASSLQGANQPQHFGDGTRLSIL.

This clone was detected only a few times. The chain joins TRBV6-1 to TRBJ1-2; 9 positions agree with TRBD1. Trimming at V came to 6 bases and at J to 5 bases, leaving 10 bases not matched to a gene. CDR1 MNHNS and CDR2 SASEGT come from the germline V gene. The CDR3 contains 15 residues. CDR3 region: CASRIGEDRGYGYTF. The CDR3 DNA reads as TGTGCCAGCAGGATAGGAGAGGACAGGGGTTATGGCTACACCTTC.

CDR3 in amino acids: CASSFRRNTEAFF. CDR3 in DNA: TGTGCCAGCAGTTTTCGCAGAAACACTGAAGCTTTCTTT. The chain is built from TRBV28 and TRBJ1-1; D gene unclear. Trimming pared 3 bases from V and 2 bases from J, leaving 7 bases between. Per the germline V gene, CDR1 is MDHEN and CDR2 is SYDVKM. The CDR3 runs 13 residues.

The gene calls are TRBV5-1 and TRBJ2-7, with 11 nucleotides matching TRBD2. V shed 2 bases, J shed 3 bases, and the junction held 1 base outside the gene matches. The germline V gene has CDR1 SGHRS and CDR2 YFSETQ. This CDR3 is built from 14 residues. CDR3 sequence reads: CASSFSGRDYEQYF. The CDR3 nucleotides read TGCGCCAGCAGCTTTAGCGGGAGGGACTACGAGCAGTACTTC.

J is TRBJ2-1 and V is TRBV5-6; possibly TRBD1 for D (5 bases). Germline V gene data show CDR1 as SGHDT and CDR2 as YYEEEE. The CDR3 consists of 13 residues. Deletions cut 4 bases from V and 6 bases from J, with 11 bases between. The CDR3 spells CASSNLQGNEQFF. The CDR3 nucleotides are TGTGCCAGCAGCAACCTCCAGGGCAATGAGCAGTTCTTC. Using reference TRBV5-6 and TRBJ2-1 for the parts outside the CDR3, the full variable domain is DAGVTQSPTHLIKTRGQQVTLRCSPKSGHDTVSWYQQALGQGPQFIFQYYEEEERQRGNFPDRFSGHQFPNYSSELNVNALLLGDSALYLCASSNLQGNEQFFGPGTRLTVL.

The J gene is TRBJ1-2, the V gene TRBV5-1, with D perhaps matching TRBD1 (6 bases). The germline V gene has CDR1 SGHRS and CDR2 YFSETQ. Trimming left V 4 bases short and J 1 base short, with 11 bases between. The CDR3 has 14 amino acids. This CDR3 is CASSEQGSNYGYTF. CDR3 bases: TGCGCCAGCAGCGAACAGGGTAGTAACTATGGCTACACCTTC.